This T cell receptor (beta chain) emerged from a study of T cells in Graves' hyperthyroidism and ophthalmopathy. Findings of the study overall: Blood shared most expanded thyroid clonotypes above 0.001. Stable hyperthyroidism and ophthalmopathy were separated using 13 V-J signatures.

Amplification of TCR beta CDR3 regions was performed using RNA transcripts as template. The study used the HTBI primer set for a first-round RT-PCR of the TCR CDR3. TCRdb passed the multiplex PCR reads through MiXCR, listing each CDR3 protein once. The data show some 460,000 distinct CDR3 sequences, roughly 14% seen once. Comment on this clonotype: Its matching antigen is unknown.

The definition of stable Graves' hyperthyroidism was no ophthalmopathy progression within 18 months. Isolation of PBMCs was performed on 8.5 to 10 ml fresh peripheral blood. Germline lookup yields CDR1 PRHDT and CDR2 FYEKMQ (reference sequence). With 5 bases clipped from V and 5 bases from J, the junction kept 5 bases outside the gene matches. This CDR3 is built from 16 residues. The chain is built from TRBV13 and TRBJ2-1, with 14 bases aligning to TRBD2. Sequencing input: blood. This receptor was obtained from a woman between 18 and 29 years old with Graves' hyperthyroidism. The CDR3 spells CASSPRGLAGDNEQFF. The DNA for the CDR3 is TGTGCCAGCAGCCCAAGGGGACTAGCGGGAGACAATGAGCAGTTCTTC.